These 30 T cell receptor beta chains came from one sample sequenced in a study of shared clonotypes between healthy human individuals. Clones were sequenced by immunoSEQ multiplex PCR, and TCRdb holds only the in-frame ones, with some missing. The data show 2.3 million or so clones, over 90% seen once. Sequenced sample: naive CD4+ T cells from PBMCs. Stated subset: CD45RA+ positively selected. All receptors derive from a man between 18 and 35 years old in good health. Some clones in this sample may be carry-over from other donors' samples.

This chain joins TRBV9 and TRBJ2-7; 15 positions agree with TRBD2. The V gene end was trimmed by 8 bases and the J gene end by 2 bases; junction bases not matched to a gene: 5. The CDR3 is 15 residues long. CDR1 is SGDLS and CDR2 is YYNGEE in the germline V gene. The CDR3: CARPGLAGGTYEQYF. The CDR3 DNA follows: TGTGCCAGACCGGGACTAGCGGGAGGTACCTACGAGCAGTACTTC. The full variable domain, rest sourced from reference TRBV9 and TRBJ2-7, is DSGVTQTPKHLITATGQRVTLRCSPRSGDLSVYWYQQSLDQGLQFLIQYYNGEERAKGNILERFSAQQFPDLHSELNLSSLELGDSALYFCARPGLAGGTYEQYFGPGTRLTVT.

This clone appeared a few times. This sequence joins TRBV30 and TRBJ1-1; D remains unclear. V was cut by 4 bases and J by 0 bases, with 9 bases left in between. This CDR3 contains 13 residues. CDR1 and CDR2 from the germline V gene are GTSNPN and SVGIG (reference sequence). CDR3 protein: CAWNGPMNTEAFF. The CDR3 DNA reads as TGTGCCTGGAACGGCCCAATGAACACTGAAGCTTTCTTT.

The chain joins TRBV5-5 to TRBJ2-7; TRBD2 agrees at 8 bases. Germline V CDR1 and CDR2: SGHKS, YYEKEE (reference sequence). CDR3 length: 15 amino acids. J lost 3 bases, V lost 4 bases, and 9 bases had no gene match. In DNA, the CDR3 is TGTGCCAGCAGCCCCCGCCGGCGGGAGGACTACGAGCAGTACTTC. Translating gives CASSPRRREDYEQYF. Combining the CDR3 with reference TRBV5-5 and TRBJ2-7 gives the whole variable domain DAGVTQSPTHLIKTRGQQVTLRCSPISGHKSVSWYQQVLGQGPQFIFQYYEKEERGRGNFPDRFSARQFPNYSSELNVNALLLGDSALYLCASSPRRREDYEQYFGPGTRLTVT.

The chain recombines TRBV18 with TRBJ1-1; 10 bases match TRBD1. CDR3 size: 14 residues. CDR1 is KGHSH and CDR2 is LQKENI in the germline V gene. J was trimmed by 5 bases and V by 3 bases; bases with no gene match: 3. In DNA form, the CDR3 reads TGTGCCAGCTCACCGACGGGACAGGGGACTGAAGCTTTCTTT. Translated: CASSPTGQGTEAFF.

This rearrangement joins TRBV29-1 to TRBJ2-7; D may be TRBD1 or TRBD2 (5 bases each). CDR3 length equals 16 residues. Germline V lookup: CDR1 SQVTM, CDR2 ANQGSEA. V gave up 8 bases and J gave up 4 bases, with 27 bases separating them. The CDR3 reads CSIRSTSRDGVYEQYF. The CDR3 nucleotides are TGCAGCATTCGCTCTACGTCTCGGGACGGGGTTTACGAGCAGTACTTC.

The V call is TRBV7-9, the J call TRBJ2-7, with 11 positions matching TRBD1. The V gene's germline CDR1 is SEHNR and CDR2 FQNEAQ (reference sequence). This CDR3 spans 14 amino acids. J was trimmed by 6 bases and V by 4 bases; bases with no gene match: 5. DNA of the CDR3: TGTGCCAGCAGCTCGGACAGGGGGCTCGGCGAGCAGTACTTC. Amino acid sequence: CASSSDRGLGEQYF.

This chain links TRBV5-1 with TRBJ2-3; perhaps TRBD2 as D (5 bases). Trimming pared 5 bases from V and 4 bases from J, leaving 20 bases between. In germline, CDR1 is SGHRS, CDR2 YFSETQ. The CDR3 length is 16 residues. The CDR3 region is CASSSTVPRRSDTQYF. In nucleotides, the CDR3 is TGCGCCAGCAGTTCTACGGTGCCGAGGAGGTCAGATACGCAGTATTTT.

V usage is TRBV5-1 and J usage is TRBJ2-5; 7 bases are a match to TRBD2. Germline CDR1 reads SGHRS; CDR2 reads YFSETQ. After removal of 0 bases from V and 5 bases from J, the junction contained 10 bases not matched to a gene. The CDR3 consists of 16 residues. The CDR3 region has the DNA TGCGCCAGCAGCTTGGAGGATCTTGGGGGAGGGGAGACCCAGTACTTC. This codes for CASSLEDLGGGETQYF.

The rearrangement uses TRBV6-5 and TRBJ2-7; 7 bases line up with TRBD1. The CDR3 has 14 amino acids. CDR1 and CDR2 (germline): MNHEY, SVGAGI. V was pared by 7 bases and J by 0 bases, with 6 bases of the junction left unmatched. CDR3 sequence (DNA): TGTGCCAGCATGCGCGCAGGGGGCTCCTACGAGCAGTACTTC. As protein: CASMRAGGSYEQYF.

The CDR3 region is CASSSTGGHEQYF. The CDR3 DNA reads as TGTGCCAGCAGCTCGACAGGGGGCCACGAGCAGTACTTC. The chain joins TRBV7-9 to TRBJ2-7, with TRBD1 matching 10 bases. CDR3 length: 13 amino acids. Trimming took 4 bases from V and 5 from J; bases not matched to a gene: 2. Germline values: CDR1 SEHNR, CDR2 FQNEAQ (reference sequence).

This sequence joins TRBV7-9 and TRBJ1-6; D call uncertain. Trimming stripped 0 bases from V and 8 bases from J, with 8 bases between. The CDR3 loop spans 14 amino acids. Germline CDR1 SEHNR, CDR2 FQNEAQ (reference sequence). The CDR3 DNA follows: TGTGCCAGCAGCTTAGCAGGGAGGGATTCACCCCTCCACTTT. As protein: CASSLAGRDSPLHF.

The V gene is TRBV4-1, the J gene TRBJ1-1, with D possibly matching TRBD1 (5 bases). V was cut by 3 bases and J by 6 bases, with 11 bases left in between. The germline V gene encodes CDR1 MGHRA and CDR2 YSYEKL. This CDR3 is 13 amino acids long. CDR3 residues: CASSHILGAEAFF. CDR3 DNA: TGCGCCAGCAGCCATATTTTAGGGGCTGAAGCTTTCTTT.

The chain links TRBV7-2 to TRBJ1-4, with 10 bases matching TRBD1. This CDR3 contains 15 residues. Germline CDR1 SGHTA, CDR2 FQGNSA. V shed 6 bases and J 11 bases; nucleotides not matched to a gene: 12. The CDR3 region has the DNA TGTGCCAGCAGGAAAGAAGGGACAGGGGCGAGGAAACTGTTTTTT. This sequence encodes CASRKEGTGARKLFF.

The chain couples TRBV7-2 to TRBJ1-3; perhaps TRBD1 as D (5 bases). The germline V gene has CDR1 SGHTA and CDR2 FQGNSA. The CDR3 consists of 14 residues. V lost 3 bases, J lost 1 base, and 7 bases lay in between. CDR3 nucleotide sequence: TGTGCCAGCAGCTTCGGGACTTCTGGAAACACCATATATTTT. The encoded protein is CASSFGTSGNTIYF.

The chain is built from TRBV7-8 and TRBJ2-1; 9 nucleotides agree with TRBD2. The CDR3 consists of 14 residues. V lost 5 bases to trimming and J lost 7 bases; unmatched junction nucleotides: 6. Germline V lookup: CDR1 SGHVS, CDR2 FQNEAQ. The CDR3 sequence: CASSMGLAWNEQFF. CDR3 DNA: TGTGCCAGCAGCATGGGACTAGCATGGAATGAGCAGTTCTTC.

The chain has TRBV5-5 and TRBJ2-7; D may be TRBD1 (6 bases). Germline V CDR1 and CDR2: SGHKS, YYEKEE (reference sequence). The CDR3 totals 16 residues. V shed 3 bases and J shed 1 base, with 17 bases lying between them. The CDR3 is CASSWRRDILSYEQYF. The CDR3, as DNA: TGTGCCAGCAGCTGGCGTCGGGACATATTATCCTACGAGCAGTACTTC.

On this clone itself: Within the sample, other DNA sequences also encode this same CDR3. The chain has TRBV7-6 and TRBJ2-1; D unresolved. Trimming stripped 2 bases from V and 7 bases from J, with 3 bases between. Germline V gene sequence: CDR1 SGHVS, CDR2 FNYEAQ. The CDR3 has 11 amino acids. The CDR3 protein is CASSLTNEQFF. The CDR3 nucleotides are TGTGCCAGCAGCTTAACTAATGAGCAGTTCTTC.

The chain is built from TRBV11-2 and TRBJ2-1; 8 bases map to TRBD2. Germline V CDR1 and CDR2: SGHAT, FQNNGV. The CDR3 totals 16 residues. The trim removed 4 bases at V and 5 bases at J, leaving 10 bases unmatched. In nucleotides, the CDR3 is TGTGCCAGCAGCTCCATAGCGGGACGGCTGGACAATGAGCAGTTCTTC. This translates into CASSSIAGRLDNEQFF.

The J gene is TRBJ2-1, the V gene TRBV28; TRBD2 aligns across 10 bases. The CDR3 runs to 14 residues. The J segment lost 7 bases and the V segment lost 4 bases, leaving 4 bases of the junction unmatched. CDR1 is MDHEN, CDR2 SYDVKM, per germline. CDR3 residues: CASSYSGRFNEQFF. The CDR3 coding sequence is TGTGCCAGCAGTTATAGCGGGAGGTTTAATGAGCAGTTCTTC.

The chain combines TRBV6-6 with TRBJ1-6, with TRBD1 as a possible D gene (5 bases). CDR1 and CDR2 from the germline V gene are MNHNY and SVGAGI (reference sequence). The CDR3 totals 15 residues. The germline V and J ends were trimmed by 6 bases and 10 bases, with 19 bases remaining between them. This CDR3 is CASRTDMASLSPLHF. The CDR3 DNA reads as TGTGCCAGCAGGACGGACATGGCGTCCCTCTCACCCCTCCACTTT.

As regards this clone: Distinct nucleotide sequences in the sample also encode this CDR3. The chain couples TRBV28 to TRBJ2-7; no clear D. Germline V gene lookup returns CDR1 MDHEN and CDR2 SYDVKM. Between the trimmed V and J ends, which lost 4 bases and 1 base, there was a span of 8 bases. CDR3 length: 13 amino acids. The chain's CDR3 is CASSSPGSYEQYF. The CDR3 DNA sequence: TGTGCCAGCAGTTCCCCGGGTTCCTACGAGCAGTACTTC.

The chain combines TRBV5-6 with TRBJ1-1, with 7 bases fitting TRBD1. With V trimmed by 4 bases and J by 4 bases, 10 bases remained unmatched. The CDR3 loop spans 15 amino acids. The germline gives CDR1 SGHDT, CDR2 YYEEEE. The CDR3 is CASSTHPTGVTEAFF. The CDR3 nucleotides read TGTGCCAGCAGCACACACCCTACAGGGGTCACTGAAGCTTTCTTT.

The gene calls are TRBV29-1 and TRBJ2-3; 10 bases agree with TRBD2. Germline values: CDR1 SQVTM, CDR2 ANQGSEA. This CDR3 comprises 13 residues. V shed 7 bases, J shed 3 bases, and the junction held 4 bases outside the gene matches. DNA for the CDR3: TGCAGCGCCGTAGCGGGAGGTACAGATACGCAGTATTTT. Translating gives CSAVAGGTDTQYF.

The chain couples TRBV9 to TRBJ2-1; either TRBD1 or TRBD2 may fit D (5 bases each). From germline, CDR1 is SGDLS and CDR2 YYNGEE. The V and J ends lost 4 bases and 8 bases respectively, with 25 bases between them. This CDR3 contains 17 residues. CDR3 in amino acids: CASSSRLGEQALDEQFF. For the CDR3, the DNA is TGTGCCAGCAGCTCCCGCCTGGGGGAGCAGGCCCTTGATGAGCAGTTCTTC.

The rearrangement joins TRBV7-2 to TRBJ1-2; maybe TRBD1 (5 bases). CDR1 is SGHTA and CDR2 is FQGNSA in the germline V gene. V was trimmed by 2 bases and J by 3 bases, leaving 13 bases between them. The CDR3 is made up of 15 amino acids. CDR3 nucleotide sequence: TGTGCCAGCAGCTTATATGCAGGGACCCACTATGGCTACACCTTC. Translated: CASSLYAGTHYGYTF.

This clone was recorded once. This CDR3 is also generated by other DNA sequences in the sample. V gene TRBV6-5 combines with J gene TRBJ2-2; 8 positions agree with TRBD1. The CDR3 sequence is 13 residues long. Trimming at V came to 6 bases and at J to 3 bases, leaving 0 bases not matched to a gene. CDR1 is MNHEY, CDR2 SVGAGI, per germline. The CDR3 here is CASRTGDTGELFF. The CDR3 DNA follows: TGTGCCAGCAGGACAGGGGACACCGGGGAGCTGTTTTTT.

In this sample, this clone turned up once. The rearrangement joins TRBV19 to TRBJ1-1, with 9 positions matching TRBD1. Germline CDR1 reads LNHDA; CDR2 reads SQIVND (reference sequence). V shed 4 bases and J 2 bases; nucleotides not matched to a gene: 5. The CDR3 loop spans 15 amino acids. The CDR3 here is CASSTTDRGNTEAFF. The CDR3 DNA reads TGTGCCAGTAGTACGACGGACAGGGGAAACACTGAAGCTTTCTTT.

The chain recombines TRBV11-2 with TRBJ2-7; D not certain. Germline values: CDR1 SGHAT, CDR2 FQNNGV. Trimming took off 1 base at V and 2 bases at J, with 15 bases between the two ends. The CDR3 extends over 16 amino acids. CDR3 bases: TGTGCCAGCAGCTTAGTGAGACTGGGCAGCACCTACGAGCAGTACTTC. Its translation: CASSLVRLGSTYEQYF. Full variable domain (missing parts from reference TRBV11-2 and TRBJ2-7): EAGVAQSPRYKIIEKRQSVAFWCNPISGHATLYWYQQILGQGPKLLIQFQNNGVVDDSQLPKDRFSAERLKGVDSTLKIQPAKLEDSAVYLCASSLVRLGSTYEQYFGPGTRLTVT.

Of note for this clone: This sample includes further DNA sequences coding for the same CDR3. V usage is TRBV19 and J usage is TRBJ1-5, with D perhaps TRBD1 (6 bases). The CDR3 runs to 15 residues. Trimming cost V 2 bases and J 3 bases, with 11 bases left between them. Per germline, CDR1 LNHDA and CDR2 SQIVND (reference sequence). Here the CDR3 DNA reads TGTGCCAGTAGTATACCAGGGGACCCCAATCAGCCCCAGCATTTT. Encoded protein: CASSIPGDPNQPQHF.

V and J are TRBV18 and TRBJ1-1; no definite D call. In germline, CDR1 is KGHSH, CDR2 LQKENI. Trimming pared 1 base from V and 1 base from J, leaving 10 bases between. The CDR3 is 15 residues long. The CDR3 is CASSPLAPGNTEAFF. The CDR3 bases are TGTGCCAGCTCACCACTCGCCCCCGGGAACACTGAAGCTTTCTTT.